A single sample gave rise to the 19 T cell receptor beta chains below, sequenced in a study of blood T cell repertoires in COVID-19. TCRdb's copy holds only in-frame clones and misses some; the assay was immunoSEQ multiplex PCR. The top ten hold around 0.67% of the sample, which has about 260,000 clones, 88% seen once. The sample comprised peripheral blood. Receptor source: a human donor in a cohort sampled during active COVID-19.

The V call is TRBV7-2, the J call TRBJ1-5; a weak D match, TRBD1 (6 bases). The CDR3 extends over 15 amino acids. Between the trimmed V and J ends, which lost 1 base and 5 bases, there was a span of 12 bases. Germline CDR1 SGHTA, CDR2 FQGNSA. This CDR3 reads CASSLVGGGYQPQHF. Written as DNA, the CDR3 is TGTGCCAGCAGCTTAGTGGGAGGGGGATATCAGCCCCAGCATTTT.

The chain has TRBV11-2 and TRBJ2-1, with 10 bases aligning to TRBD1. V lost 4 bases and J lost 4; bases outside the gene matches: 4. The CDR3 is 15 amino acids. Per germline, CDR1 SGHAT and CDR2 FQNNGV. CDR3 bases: TGTGCCAGCAGCTCGGGACAGGGGTGGTACAATGAGCAGTTCTTC. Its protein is CASSSGQGWYNEQFF.

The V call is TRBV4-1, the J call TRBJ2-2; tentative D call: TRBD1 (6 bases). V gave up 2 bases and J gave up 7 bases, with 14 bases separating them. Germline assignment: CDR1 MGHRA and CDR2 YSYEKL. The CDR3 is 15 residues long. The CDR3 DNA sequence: TGCGCCAGCAGCCAACCAACCTTGGACAGCGGGGAGCTGTTTTTT. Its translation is CASSQPTLDSGELFF.

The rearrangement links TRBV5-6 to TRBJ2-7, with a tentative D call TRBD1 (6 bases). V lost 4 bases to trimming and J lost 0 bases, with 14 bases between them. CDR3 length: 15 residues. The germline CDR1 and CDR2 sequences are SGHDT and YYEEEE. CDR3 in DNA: TGTGCCAGCAGCCCCCTCGGACAGACCTCCTACGAGCAGTACTTC. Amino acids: CASSPLGQTSYEQYF.

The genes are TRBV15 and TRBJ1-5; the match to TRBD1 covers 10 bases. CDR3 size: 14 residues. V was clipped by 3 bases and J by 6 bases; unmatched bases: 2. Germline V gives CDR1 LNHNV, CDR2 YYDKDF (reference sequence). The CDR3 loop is CATSRDRGVQPQHF. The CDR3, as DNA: TGTGCCACCAGCAGGGACAGGGGGGTTCAGCCCCAGCATTTT. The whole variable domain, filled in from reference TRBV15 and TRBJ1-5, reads DAMVIQNPRYQVTQFGKPVTLSCSQTLNHNVMYWYQQKSSQAPKLLFHYYDKDFNNEADTPDNFQSRRPNTSFCFLDIRSPGLGDTAMYLCATSRDRGVQPQHFGDGTRLSIL.

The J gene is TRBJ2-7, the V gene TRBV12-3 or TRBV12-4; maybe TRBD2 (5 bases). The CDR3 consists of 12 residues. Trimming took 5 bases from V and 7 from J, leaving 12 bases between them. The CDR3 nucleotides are TGTGCCAGCAGTCCCGCTAGCCGTGAGCAGTACTTC. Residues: CASSPASREQYF.

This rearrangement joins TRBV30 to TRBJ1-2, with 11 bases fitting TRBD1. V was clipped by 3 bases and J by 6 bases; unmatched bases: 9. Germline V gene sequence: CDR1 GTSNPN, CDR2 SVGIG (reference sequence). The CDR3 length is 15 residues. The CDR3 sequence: CAWSLIGTGGDGYTF. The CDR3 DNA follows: TGTGCCTGGAGCCTCATCGGGACAGGGGGAGATGGCTACACCTTC.

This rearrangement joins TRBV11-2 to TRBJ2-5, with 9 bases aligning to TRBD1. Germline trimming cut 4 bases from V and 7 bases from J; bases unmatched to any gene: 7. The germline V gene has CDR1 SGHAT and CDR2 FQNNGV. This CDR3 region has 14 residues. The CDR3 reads CASSSRDRVGTQYF. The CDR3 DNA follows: TGTGCCAGCAGCTCCCGGGACAGGGTAGGGACCCAGTACTTC.

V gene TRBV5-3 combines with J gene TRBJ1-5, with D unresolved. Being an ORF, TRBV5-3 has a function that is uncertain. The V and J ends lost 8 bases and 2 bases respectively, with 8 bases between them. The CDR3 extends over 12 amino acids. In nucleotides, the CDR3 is TGTGCCAGGAGAGTCGGCAATCAGCCCCAGCATTTT. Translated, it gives CARRVGNQPQHF.

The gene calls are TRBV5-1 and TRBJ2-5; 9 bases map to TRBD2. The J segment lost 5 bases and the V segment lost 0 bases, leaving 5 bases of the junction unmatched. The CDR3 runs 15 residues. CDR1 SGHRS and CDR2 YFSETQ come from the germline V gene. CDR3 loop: CASSLGASGKETQYF. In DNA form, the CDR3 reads TGCGCCAGCAGCTTGGGGGCTAGCGGGAAGGAGACCCAGTACTTC.

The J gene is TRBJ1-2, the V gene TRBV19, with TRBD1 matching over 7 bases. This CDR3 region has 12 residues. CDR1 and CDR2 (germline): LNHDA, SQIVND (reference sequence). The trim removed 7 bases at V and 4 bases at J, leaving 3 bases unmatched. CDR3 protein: CASNRGGYGYTF. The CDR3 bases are TGTGCCAGTAACAGGGGAGGCTATGGCTACACCTTC.

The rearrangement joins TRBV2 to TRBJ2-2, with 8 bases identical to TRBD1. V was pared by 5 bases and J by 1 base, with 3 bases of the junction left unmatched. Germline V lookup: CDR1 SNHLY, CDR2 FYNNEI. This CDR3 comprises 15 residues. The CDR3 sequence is CASSRDRMNTGELFF. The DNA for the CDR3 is TGTGCCAGCAGTCGGGACAGGATGAACACCGGGGAGCTGTTTTTT.

DNA for the CDR3: TGTGCCAGCAGTTTATCCAGGGTCAGAAATGGCTACACCTTC. It specifies CASSLSRVRNGYTF. The chain has TRBV27 and TRBJ1-2; the D gene is possibly TRBD1 (5 bases). The V gene's germline CDR1 is MNHEY and CDR2 SMNVEV (reference sequence). V shed 0 bases and J shed 6 bases, with 11 bases lying between them. The length of the CDR3 is 14 residues.

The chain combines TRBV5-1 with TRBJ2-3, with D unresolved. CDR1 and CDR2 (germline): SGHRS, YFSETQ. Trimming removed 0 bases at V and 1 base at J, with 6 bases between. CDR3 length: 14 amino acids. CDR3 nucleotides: TGCGCCAGCAGCTTGGTCGTTGGCACAGATACGCAGTATTTT. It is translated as CASSLVVGTDTQYF.

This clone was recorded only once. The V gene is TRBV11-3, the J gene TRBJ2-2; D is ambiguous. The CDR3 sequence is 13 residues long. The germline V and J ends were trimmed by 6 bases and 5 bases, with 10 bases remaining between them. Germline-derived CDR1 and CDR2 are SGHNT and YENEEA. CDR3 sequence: CASRPSSTGELFF. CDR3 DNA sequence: TGTGCCAGCAGACCCTCTAGTACCGGGGAGCTGTTTTTT.

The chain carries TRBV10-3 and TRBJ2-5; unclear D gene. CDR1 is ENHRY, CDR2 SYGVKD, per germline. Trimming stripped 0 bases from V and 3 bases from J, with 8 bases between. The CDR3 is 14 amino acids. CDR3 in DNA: TGTGCCATCAGTGAGTCGAACAGAGAAGAGACCCAGTACTTC. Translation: CAISESNREETQYF.

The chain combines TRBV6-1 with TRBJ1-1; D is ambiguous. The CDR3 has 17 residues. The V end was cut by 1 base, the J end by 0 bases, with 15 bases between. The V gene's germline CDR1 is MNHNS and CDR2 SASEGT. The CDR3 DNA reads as TGTGCCAGCAGTGAAGTGAATTTGGGCAGCATGAACACTGAAGCTTTCTTT. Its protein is CASSEVNLGSMNTEAFF.

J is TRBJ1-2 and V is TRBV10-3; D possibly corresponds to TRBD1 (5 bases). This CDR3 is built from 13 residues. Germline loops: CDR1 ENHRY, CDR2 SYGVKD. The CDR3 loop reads CAVGREGEDGYTF. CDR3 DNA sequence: TGTGCTGTGGGCAGGGAAGGTGAGGATGGCTACACCTTC.

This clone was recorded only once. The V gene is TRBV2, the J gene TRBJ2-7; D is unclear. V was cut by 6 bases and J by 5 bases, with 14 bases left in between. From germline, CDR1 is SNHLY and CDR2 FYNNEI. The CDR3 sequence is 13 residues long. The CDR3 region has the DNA TGTGCCAGCAGCCTACCACTTCGGGACGAGCAGTACTTC. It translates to CASSLPLRDEQYF.